What follows are 4 T cell receptor beta chains derived from one specimen sequenced in a study of OX40 agonist ivuxolimab in advanced cancers. Method: immunoSEQ multiplex PCR; TCRdb's copy keeps in-frame clones and lacks some. The repertoire consists of over 30,000 clones, with 82% occurring once and the leading ten covering approximately 2.4%. The sequencing here drew on CD4+ or CD8+ T cells sorted from blood, taken in a trial of the OX40 agonist ivuxolimab. The receptor source for this set is an adult with an advanced solid tumor such as melanoma, head and neck, liver or kidney cancer.

V gene TRBV5-1 combines with J gene TRBJ2-7; D unresolved. This CDR3 is built from 14 residues. CDR1 is SGHRS, CDR2 YFSETQ, per germline. The ends were cut back, 3 bases at V and 3 bases at J, with 13 bases in the middle. CDR3 region: CASSSDGSLYEQYF. In DNA form, the CDR3 reads TGCGCCAGCAGCTCGGATGGGTCTCTCTACGAGCAGTACTTC.

The rearrangement uses TRBV5-8 and TRBJ1-5; no clear D. The CDR3 contains 13 residues. V lost 4 bases, J lost 7 bases, and 12 bases lay in between. Per the germline V gene, CDR1 is SGHTS and CDR2 is YDEGEE. The CDR3 DNA follows: TGTGCCAGCAGCCGGGAGGCGAAACAGCCCCAGCATTTT. This codes for CASSREAKQPQHF.

This chain connects TRBV5-8 to TRBJ1-5; D might be TRBD1 (5 bases). Per the germline V gene, CDR1 is SGHTS and CDR2 is YDEGEE. The CDR3 spans 14 residues. V shed 2 bases and J shed 2 bases, with 8 bases lying between them. The CDR3 here is CASSLWGGNQPQHF. In DNA, the CDR3 is TGTGCCAGCAGCTTATGGGGGGGCAATCAGCCCCAGCATTTT.

The chain employs TRBV9 and TRBJ2-5; 8 positions agree with TRBD2. The CDR3 sequence is 15 residues long. V lost 1 base to trimming and J lost 4 bases; unmatched junction nucleotides: 6. Germline lookup yields CDR1 SGDLS and CDR2 YYNGEE. The CDR3 nucleotides read TGTGCCAGCAGCGTACCTACCGGGGGGGTAGAGACCCAGTACTTC. It specifies CASSVPTGGVETQYF.